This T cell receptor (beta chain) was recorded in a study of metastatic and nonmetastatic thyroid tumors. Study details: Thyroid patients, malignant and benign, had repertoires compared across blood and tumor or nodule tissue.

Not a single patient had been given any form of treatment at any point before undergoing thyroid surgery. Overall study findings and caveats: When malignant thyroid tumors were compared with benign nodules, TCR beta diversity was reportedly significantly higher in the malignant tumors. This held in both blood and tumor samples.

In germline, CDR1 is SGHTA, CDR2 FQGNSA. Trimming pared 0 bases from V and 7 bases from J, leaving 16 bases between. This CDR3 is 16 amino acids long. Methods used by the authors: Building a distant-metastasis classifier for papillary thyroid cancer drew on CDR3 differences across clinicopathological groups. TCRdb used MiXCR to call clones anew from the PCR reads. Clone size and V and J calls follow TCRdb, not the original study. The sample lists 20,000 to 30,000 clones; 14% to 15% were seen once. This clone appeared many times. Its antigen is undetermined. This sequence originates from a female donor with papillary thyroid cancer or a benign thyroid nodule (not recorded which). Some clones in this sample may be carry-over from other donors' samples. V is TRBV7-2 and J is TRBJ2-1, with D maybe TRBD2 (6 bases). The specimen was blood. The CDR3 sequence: CASSLAVYGGRNEQFF. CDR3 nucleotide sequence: TGTGCCAGCAGCTTAGCTGTGTATGGGGGGAGGAATGAGCAGTTCTTC.